A selection of T cell receptor beta chains follows, all from one sample in a study of human T cells and chemical hapten exposure. One entry per CDR3 protein results from TCRdb running MiXCR on the RACE reads. This sample has approximately 84,000 distinct CDR3 sequences, with roughly 8.7% found just once. The sample consisted of whole blood. The receptor set was obtained from a male donor in good health. Some clones in this sample may be carry-over from other donors' samples. The CDR3 runs from the conserved cysteine through the conserved F or W. D genes are given only for firm matches. Size tells how often a clone was seen (once, few, many) or the class of an expanded clone, and some rows leave it out.

v_call	j_call	clone_size	d_call	cdr3_aa	cdr3_nt
TRBV12-3/TRBV12-4	TRBJ2-7	.	.	CASSLDNAVYEQYF	TGTGCCAGCAGTCTCGACAACGCTGTATACGAGCAGTACTTC
TRBV6-5	TRBJ2-1	.	TRBD2	CASSKPAGRGGNEQFF	TGTGCCAGCAGTAAACCAGCGGGAAGAGGAGGGAATGAGCAGTTCTTC
TRBV19	TRBJ1-5	few	.	CASSIRLGGDSNQPQHF	TGTGCCAGTAGTATAAGATTAGGGGGTGATAGCAATCAGCCCCAGCATTTT
TRBV20-1	TRBJ1-2	many	TRBD1	CSARDQQGMGYTF	TGCAGTGCTAGAGATCAACAGGGGATGGGCTACACCTTC
TRBV20-1	TRBJ1-1	few	.	CSARLTDSEAFF	TGCAGTGCTAGACTGACGGATAGTGAAGCTTTCTTT
TRBV6-2/TRBV6-3	TRBJ1-5	.	.	CASSYVLSHQPQHF	TGTGCCAGCAGTTATGTCTTGAGTCATCAGCCCCAGCATTTT
TRBV10-3	TRBJ2-5	.	TRBD2	CATSPTRTSGVQETQYF	TGTGCCACCTCGCCGACTAGGACTAGCGGGGTCCAAGAGACCCAGTACTTC
TRBV3-1	TRBJ1-5	many	.	CASSQGGNQPQHF	TGTGCCAGCAGCCAAGGTGGCAATCAGCCCCAGCATTTT
TRBV5-1	TRBJ1-1	few	TRBD1	CASSPTGTGGTEAFF	TGCGCCAGCAGCCCCACCGGGACAGGGGGCACTGAAGCTTTCTTT
TRBV6-6	TRBJ1-5	.	TRBD1	CASSYGTGRNQPQHF	TGTGCCAGCAGTTACGGGACAGGCCGAAATCAGCCCCAGCATTTT
TRBV28	TRBJ1-1	few	.	CASRGHKNTEAFF	TGTGCCAGCAGGGGACACAAGAACACTGAAGCTTTCTTT
TRBV12-3/TRBV12-4	TRBJ1-5	.	.	CASSLGGRGNQPQHF	TGTGCCAGCAGTTTGGGGGGAAGGGGCAATCAGCCCCAGCATTTT
TRBV6-2/TRBV6-3	TRBJ2-1	.	.	CASSYPKRPSHYNEQFF	TGTGCCAGCAGTTACCCTAAGCGACCTTCCCATTACAATGAGCAGTTCTTC
TRBV10-3	TRBJ2-7	few	.	CAISDPGTENYEQYF	TGTGCCATCAGTGACCCCGGGACCGAAAACTACGAGCAGTACTTC
TRBV11-3	TRBJ2-1	many	.	CASSLEGRLNEQFF	TGTGCCAGCAGCTTAGAAGGCAGGTTAAATGAGCAGTTCTTC
TRBV20-1	TRBJ2-3	many	TRBD2	CSATKTSAILTDTQYF	TGCAGTGCTACCAAGACTAGCGCGATACTCACAGATACGCAGTATTTT
TRBV20-1	TRBJ2-3	many	.	CSASGELPLTDTQYF	TGCAGTGCTTCAGGGGAGTTACCCCTAACAGATACGCAGTATTTT
TRBV29-1	TRBJ2-5	.	TRBD1	CSVIQGATETQYF	TGCAGCGTCATACAGGGGGCTACTGAGACCCAGTACTTC
TRBV25-1	TRBJ1-1	.	.	CASSELGLAEAFF	TGTGCCAGCAGTGAGTTGGGGCTCGCTGAAGCTTTCTTT